This T cell receptor (beta chain) came from a study of metastatic and nonmetastatic thyroid tumors. Background on the study: Repertoires from malignant and benign thyroid patients were compared across blood and tumor or nodule tissue. Findings of the study overall: The reported finding was significantly higher TCR beta diversity in malignant thyroid tumors relative to benign nodules, in blood and tumor.

Thyroid surgery was preceded by no treatment in any patient. This clone was seen a handful of times. Its target is not known. The CDR3 length is 15 residues. The V gene's germline CDR1 is MNHEY and CDR2 SMNVEV (reference sequence). V lost 2 bases to trimming and J lost 2 bases; unmatched junction nucleotides: 3. MiXCR was used by TCRdb to re-call the PCR reads. The sample records some 7,700 clones, 30% to 35% being singletons. The chain uses TRBV27 and TRBJ1-5, with 7 bases identical to TRBD1. The sequencing sample was made of tumor tissue. This sequence originates from a female donor with papillary thyroid cancer or a benign thyroid nodule (not recorded which). Some clones in this sample may be carry-over from other donors' samples. The CDR3 DNA is TGTGCCAGCAGTTTAGACAGGGCGGGCAATCAGCCCCAGCATTTT. Translating gives CASSLDRAGNQPQHF.